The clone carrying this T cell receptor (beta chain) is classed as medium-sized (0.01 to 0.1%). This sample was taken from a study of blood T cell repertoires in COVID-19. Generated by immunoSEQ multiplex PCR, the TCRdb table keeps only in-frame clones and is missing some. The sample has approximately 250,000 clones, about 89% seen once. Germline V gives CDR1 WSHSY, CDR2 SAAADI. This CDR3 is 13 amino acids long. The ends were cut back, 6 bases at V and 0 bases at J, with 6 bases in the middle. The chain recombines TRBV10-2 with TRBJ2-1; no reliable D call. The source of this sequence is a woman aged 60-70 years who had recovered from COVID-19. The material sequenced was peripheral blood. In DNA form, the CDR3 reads TGCGCCAGCAGAGCCGACTCCTACAATGAGCAGTTCTTC. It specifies CASRADSYNEQFF.